This T cell receptor beta chain was captured in a study of breast tumors, draining lymph nodes, adjacent tissues. Axillary draining lymph nodes of breast cancer patients supplied the node samples. The sample holds many counts of this clonotype. Antigen unknown. TCRdb re-called the multiplex PCR reads through MiXCR, storing one row per CDR3 protein. The data contain more than 200,000 distinct CDR3 sequences, 32% of them singletons. The germline CDR1 and CDR2 sequences are LGHDT and YNNKEL (reference sequence). The CDR3 has 15 residues. Between the trimmed V and J ends, which lost 4 bases and 6 bases, there was a span of 19 bases. Study observations and caveats: Compared with basal-like, luminal-like tumors shared significantly more repertoire with nontumor tissue. Tumor repertoires ranked between lymph nodes and nontumor tissue in diversity, with V and J gene preferences. The data were judged consistent with most tumor T cells coming from lymph node and expanding in tumor. The lymph node origin of tumor T cells was framed as consistent with a hypothesis, not demonstrated.

This sequence joins TRBV3-1 and TRBJ2-7, with D perhaps TRBD2 (7 bases). Source material: axillary lymph node tissue. This clonotype was sampled from a female donor with breast cancer. Some clones in this sample may be carry-over from other donors' samples. CDR3 bases: TGTGCCAGCAGCCTCACCCCGGGTAGGGGGGGCGAGCAGTACTTC. This translates into CASSLTPGRGGEQYF.